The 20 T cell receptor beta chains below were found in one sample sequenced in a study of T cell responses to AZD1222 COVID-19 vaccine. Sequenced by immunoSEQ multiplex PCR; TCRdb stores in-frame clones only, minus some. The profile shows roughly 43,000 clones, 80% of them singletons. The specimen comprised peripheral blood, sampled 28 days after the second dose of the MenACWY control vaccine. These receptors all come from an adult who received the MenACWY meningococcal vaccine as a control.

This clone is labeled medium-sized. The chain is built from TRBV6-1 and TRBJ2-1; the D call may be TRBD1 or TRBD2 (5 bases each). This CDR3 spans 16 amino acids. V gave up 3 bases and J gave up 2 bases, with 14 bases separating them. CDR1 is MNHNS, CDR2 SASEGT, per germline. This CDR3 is CASSDGAGDPYNEQFF. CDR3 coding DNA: TGTGCCAGCAGTGATGGGGCGGGCGATCCCTACAATGAGCAGTTCTTC.

CDR3 residues: CASTGAVPNSPLHF. CDR3 bases: TGTGCCAGCACCGGAGCCGTACCCAATTCACCCCTCCACTTT. The chain uses TRBV6-5 and TRBJ1-6, with D uncertain. The ends were cut back, 7 bases at V and 7 bases at J, with 14 bases in the middle. Germline V gives CDR1 MNHEY, CDR2 SVGAGI. This CDR3 spans 14 amino acids.

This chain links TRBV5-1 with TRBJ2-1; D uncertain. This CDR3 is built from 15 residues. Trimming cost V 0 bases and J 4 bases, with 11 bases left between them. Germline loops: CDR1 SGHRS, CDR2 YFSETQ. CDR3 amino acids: CASSLEGKRYNEQFF. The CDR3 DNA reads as TGCGCCAGCAGCTTGGAAGGGAAAAGGTACAATGAGCAGTTCTTC.

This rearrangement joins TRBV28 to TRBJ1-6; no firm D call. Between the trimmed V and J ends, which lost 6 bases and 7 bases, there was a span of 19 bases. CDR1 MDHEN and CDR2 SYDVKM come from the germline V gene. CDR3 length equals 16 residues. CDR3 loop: CASRSGFSPGNSPLHF. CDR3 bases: TGTGCCAGCAGGTCAGGATTTTCTCCTGGGAATTCACCCCTCCACTTT.

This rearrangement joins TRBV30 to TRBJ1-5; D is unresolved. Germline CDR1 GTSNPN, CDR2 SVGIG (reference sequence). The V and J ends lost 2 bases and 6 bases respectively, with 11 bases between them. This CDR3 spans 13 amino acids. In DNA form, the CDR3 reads TGTGCCTGGAGTTGGGAGGGCGGTCAGCCCCAGCATTTT. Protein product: CAWSWEGGQPQHF. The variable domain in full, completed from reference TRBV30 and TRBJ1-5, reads SQTIHQWPATLVQPVGSPLSLECTVEGTSNPNLYWYRQAAGRGLQLLFYSVGIGQISSEVPQNLSASRPQDRQFILSSKKLLLSDSGFYLCAWSWEGGQPQHFGDGTRLSIL.

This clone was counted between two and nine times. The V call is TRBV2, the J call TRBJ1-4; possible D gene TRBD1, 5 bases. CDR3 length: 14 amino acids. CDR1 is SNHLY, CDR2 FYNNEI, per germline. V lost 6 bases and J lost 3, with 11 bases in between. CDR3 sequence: CASRGVVANEKLFF. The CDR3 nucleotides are TGTGCCAGCAGGGGGGTGGTAGCTAATGAAAAACTGTTTTTT.

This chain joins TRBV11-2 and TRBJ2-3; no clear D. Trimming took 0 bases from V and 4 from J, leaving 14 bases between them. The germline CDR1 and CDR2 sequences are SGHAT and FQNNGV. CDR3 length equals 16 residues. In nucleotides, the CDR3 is TGTGCCAGCAGCTTAGATAGGGTACCCGTCGCAGATACGCAGTATTTT. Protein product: CASSLDRVPVADTQYF.

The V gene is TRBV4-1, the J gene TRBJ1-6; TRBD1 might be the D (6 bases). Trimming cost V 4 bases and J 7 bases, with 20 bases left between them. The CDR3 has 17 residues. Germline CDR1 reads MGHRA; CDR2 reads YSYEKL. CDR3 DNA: TGCGCCAGCAGCCCCAAGGGGGGGATGGTGGAAAATTCACCCCTCCACTTT. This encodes CASSPKGGMVENSPLHF.

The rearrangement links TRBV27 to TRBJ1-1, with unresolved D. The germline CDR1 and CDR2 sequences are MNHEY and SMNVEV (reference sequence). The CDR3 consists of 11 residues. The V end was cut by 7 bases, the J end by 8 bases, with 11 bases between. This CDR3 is CASTGPQEAFF. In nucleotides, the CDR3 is TGTGCCAGCACCGGGCCACAAGAAGCTTTCTTT.

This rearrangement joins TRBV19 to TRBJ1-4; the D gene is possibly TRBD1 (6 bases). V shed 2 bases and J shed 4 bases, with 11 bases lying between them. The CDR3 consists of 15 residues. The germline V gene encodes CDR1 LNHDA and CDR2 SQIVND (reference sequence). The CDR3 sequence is CASSIRDTYNEKLFF. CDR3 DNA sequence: TGTGCCAGTAGTATACGGGACACTTATAATGAAAAACTGTTTTTT.

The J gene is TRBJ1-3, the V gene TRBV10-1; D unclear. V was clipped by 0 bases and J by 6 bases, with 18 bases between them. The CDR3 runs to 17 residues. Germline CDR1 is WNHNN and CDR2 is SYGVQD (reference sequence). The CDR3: CASSESGSMGLPNTIYF. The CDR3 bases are TGCGCCAGCAGTGAGTCGGGATCTATGGGTTTACCAAACACCATATATTTT.

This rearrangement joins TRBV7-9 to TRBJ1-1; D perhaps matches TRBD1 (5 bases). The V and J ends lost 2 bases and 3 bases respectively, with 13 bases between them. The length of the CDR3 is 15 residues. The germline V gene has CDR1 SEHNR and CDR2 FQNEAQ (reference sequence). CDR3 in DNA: TGTGCCAGCAGCTTAAGAGCAGGGTCGTACACTGAAGCTTTCTTT. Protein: CASSLRAGSYTEAFF.

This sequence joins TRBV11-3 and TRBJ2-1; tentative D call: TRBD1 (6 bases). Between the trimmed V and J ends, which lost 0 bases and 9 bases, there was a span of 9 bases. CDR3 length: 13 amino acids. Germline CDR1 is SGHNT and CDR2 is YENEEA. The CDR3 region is CASSLDLTGEQFF. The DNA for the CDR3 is TGTGCCAGCAGCTTAGATTTGACAGGTGAGCAGTTCTTC.

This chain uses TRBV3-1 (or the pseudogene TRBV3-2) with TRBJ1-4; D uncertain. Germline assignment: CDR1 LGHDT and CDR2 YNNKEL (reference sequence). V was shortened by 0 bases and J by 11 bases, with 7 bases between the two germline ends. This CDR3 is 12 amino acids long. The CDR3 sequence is CASSQDSRKLFF. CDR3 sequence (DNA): TGTGCCAGCAGCCAAGATAGTCGGAAACTGTTTTTT.

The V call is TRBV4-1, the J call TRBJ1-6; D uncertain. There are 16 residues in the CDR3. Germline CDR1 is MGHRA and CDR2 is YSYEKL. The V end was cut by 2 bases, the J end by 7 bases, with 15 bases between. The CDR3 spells CASSQIGLPRNSPLHF. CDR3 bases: TGCGCCAGCAGCCAAATCGGGCTCCCTCGGAATTCACCCCTCCACTTT.

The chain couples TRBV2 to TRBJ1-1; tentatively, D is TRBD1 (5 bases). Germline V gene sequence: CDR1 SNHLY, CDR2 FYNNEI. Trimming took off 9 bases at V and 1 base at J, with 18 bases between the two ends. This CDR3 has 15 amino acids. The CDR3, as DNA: TGTGCCAGTGGGGCGGGTCAAAGCCGGAACACTGAAGCTTTCTTT. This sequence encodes CASGAGQSRNTEAFF.

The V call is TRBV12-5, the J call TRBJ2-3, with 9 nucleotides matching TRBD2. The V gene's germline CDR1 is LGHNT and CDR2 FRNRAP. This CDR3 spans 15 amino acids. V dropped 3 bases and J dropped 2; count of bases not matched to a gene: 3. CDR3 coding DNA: TGTGCTAGTGGTTTAGGCGGGGGGGTCACAGATACGCAGTATTTT. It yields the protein CASGLGGGVTDTQYF.

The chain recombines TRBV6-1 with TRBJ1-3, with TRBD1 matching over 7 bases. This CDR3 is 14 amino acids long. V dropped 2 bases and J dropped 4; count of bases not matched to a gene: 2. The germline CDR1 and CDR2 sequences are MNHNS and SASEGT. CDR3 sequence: CASSEQGGGNTIYF. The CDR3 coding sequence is TGTGCCAGCAGTGAACAAGGGGGCGGAAACACCATATATTTT.

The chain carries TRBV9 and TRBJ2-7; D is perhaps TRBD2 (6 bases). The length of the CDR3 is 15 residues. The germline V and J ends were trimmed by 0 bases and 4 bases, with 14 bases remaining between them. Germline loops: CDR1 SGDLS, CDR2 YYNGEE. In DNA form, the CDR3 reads TGTGCCAGCAGCGTAGAAACTAGCCCAGCATACGAGCAGTACTTC. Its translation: CASSVETSPAYEQYF. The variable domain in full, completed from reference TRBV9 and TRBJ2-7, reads DSGVTQTPKHLITATGQRVTLRCSPRSGDLSVYWYQQSLDQGLQFLIQYYNGEERAKGNILERFSAQQFPDLHSELNLSSLELGDSALYFCASSVETSPAYEQYFGPGTRLTVT.

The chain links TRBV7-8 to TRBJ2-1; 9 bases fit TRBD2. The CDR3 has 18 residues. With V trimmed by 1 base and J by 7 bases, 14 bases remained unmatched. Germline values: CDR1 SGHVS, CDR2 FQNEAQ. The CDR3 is CASSLDSASGRSRNEQFF. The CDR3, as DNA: TGTGCCAGCAGCTTAGATTCGGCCAGCGGGAGGAGTCGAAATGAGCAGTTCTTC.